The 9 T cell receptor beta chains in this list originate from one sample, sequenced in a study of blood T cell repertoires in COVID-19. Measured with immunoSEQ multiplex PCR; TCRdb has only the in-frame clones, and not every one. Of 100,000 or so clones in the sample, roughly 85% were seen once. Sample: peripheral blood. These receptors came from a man aged 45-65 years with acute or convalescent COVID-19.

J is TRBJ2-3 and V is TRBV5-4; 15 bases are shared with TRBD2. Germline V gives CDR1 SGHNT, CDR2 YYREEE (reference sequence). The CDR3 covers 17 residues. Trimming took 4 bases from V and 3 from J; bases not matched to a gene: 6. CDR3 nucleotide sequence: TGTGCCAGCAGCGGCCGGACTAGCGGGAGGGGGACAGATACGCAGTATTTT. This sequence encodes CASSGRTSGRGTDTQYF.

The rearrangement uses TRBV9 and TRBJ1-1; D is possibly TRBD1 (5 bases). Germline V gene data show CDR1 as SGDLS and CDR2 as YYNGEE. Trimming left V 3 bases short and J 1 base short, with 7 bases between. The CDR3 contains 13 residues. The CDR3 spells CASSAQGNTEAFF. DNA for the CDR3: TGTGCCAGCAGCGCTCAGGGGAACACTGAAGCTTTCTTT.

The V and J genes are TRBV5-1 and TRBJ2-5, with TRBD1 identical over 9 bases. The V segment lost 0 bases and the J segment 4 bases; nucleotides outside the gene matches: 4. Germline V gene lookup returns CDR1 SGHRS and CDR2 YFSETQ. This CDR3 spans 15 amino acids. CDR3 loop: CASSLETGGGETQYF. CDR3 in DNA: TGCGCCAGCAGCTTGGAGACAGGGGGTGGAGAGACCCAGTACTTC.

The chain combines TRBV18 with TRBJ2-2; perhaps TRBD1 as D (6 bases). The CDR3 has 14 residues. Between the trimmed V and J ends, which lost 2 bases and 2 bases, there was a span of 6 bases. CDR1 is KGHSH, CDR2 LQKENI, per germline. This CDR3 is CASSPGGNTGELFF. CDR3 nucleotides: TGTGCCAGCTCACCAGGGGGCAACACCGGGGAGCTGTTTTTT.

This chain joins TRBV4-1 and TRBJ1-6; D possibly corresponds to TRBD1 (6 bases). Germline CDR1 reads MGHRA; CDR2 reads YSYEKL. V shed 1 base and J shed 6 bases, with 16 bases lying between them. CDR3 size: 17 residues. The chain's CDR3 is CASSQVARGSPNSPLHF. CDR3 sequence (DNA): TGCGCCAGCAGCCAAGTGGCCAGGGGCTCCCCTAATTCACCCCTCCACTTT.

V and J are TRBV5-1 and TRBJ2-5; weak D call: TRBD2 (5 bases). Between the trimmed V and J ends, which lost 0 bases and 0 bases, there was a span of 12 bases. CDR1 is SGHRS and CDR2 is YFSETQ in the germline V gene. The CDR3 is 16 amino acids. CDR3 nucleotides: TGCGCCAGCAGCTTGGCAGGAGGCGGAAACCAAGAGACCCAGTACTTC. Residues: CASSLAGGGNQETQYF. Filled out from reference TRBV5-1 and TRBJ2-5, the complete variable domain reads KAGVTQTPRYLIKTRGQQVTLSCSPISGHRSVSWYQQTPGQGLQFLFEYFSETQRNKGNFPGRFSGRQFSNSRSEMNVSTLELGDSALYLCASSLAGGGNQETQYFGPGTRLLVL.

This rearrangement joins TRBV11-2 to TRBJ1-1, with D perhaps TRBD1 (6 bases). CDR3 size: 16 residues. CDR1 SGHAT and CDR2 FQNNGV come from the germline V gene. The V end was cut by 1 base, the J end by 2 bases, with 14 bases between. The CDR3 spells CASSLGPQQGNTEAFF. The CDR3 bases are TGTGCCAGCAGCTTAGGGCCCCAACAGGGAAACACTGAAGCTTTCTTT. The whole variable domain, filled in from reference TRBV11-2 and TRBJ1-1, reads EAGVAQSPRYKIIEKRQSVAFWCNPISGHATLYWYQQILGQGPKLLIQFQNNGVVDDSQLPKDRFSAERLKGVDSTLKIQPAKLEDSAVYLCASSLGPQQGNTEAFFGQGTRLTVV.

The CDR3 nucleotides read TGTGCCAGCAGCCAAGACCCGGACAGTTCAAACATTCAGTACTTC. Its translation: CASSQDPDSSNIQYF. The V gene is TRBV3-1 (or the pseudogene TRBV3-2), the J gene TRBJ2-4; D perhaps matches TRBD1 (6 bases). Germline CDR1 and CDR2: LGHDT and YNNKEL (reference sequence). With 0 bases removed from V and 6 bases from J, the gap between germline ends came to 12 bases. The CDR3 covers 15 residues.

This chain links TRBV10-3 with TRBJ1-2; 7 bases align to TRBD1. V trimming: 0 bases; J trimming: 4 bases; junction bases outside the gene matches: 17. The CDR3 covers 19 residues. CDR1 ENHRY and CDR2 SYGVKD come from the germline V gene. The CDR3 sequence is CAISESTGQDPFGFYGYTF. The CDR3 nucleotides read TGTGCCATCAGTGAGTCGACAGGGCAGGACCCATTTGGATTCTATGGCTACACCTTC.